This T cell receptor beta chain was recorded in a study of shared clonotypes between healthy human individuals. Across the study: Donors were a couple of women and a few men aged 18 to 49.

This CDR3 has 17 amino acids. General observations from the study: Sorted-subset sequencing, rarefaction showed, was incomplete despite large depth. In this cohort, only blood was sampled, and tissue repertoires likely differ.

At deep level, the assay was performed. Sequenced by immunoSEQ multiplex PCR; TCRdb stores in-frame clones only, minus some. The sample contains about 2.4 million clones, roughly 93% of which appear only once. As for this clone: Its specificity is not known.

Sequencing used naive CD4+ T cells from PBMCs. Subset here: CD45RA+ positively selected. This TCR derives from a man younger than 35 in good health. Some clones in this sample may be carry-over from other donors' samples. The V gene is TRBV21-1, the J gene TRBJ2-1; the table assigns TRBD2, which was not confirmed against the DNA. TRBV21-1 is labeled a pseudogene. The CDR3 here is CASSSSGRAISYNEQFF. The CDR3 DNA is TGTGCCAGCAGCAGTAGCGGGAGGGCCATCTCCTACAATGAGCAGTTCTTC.